This T cell receptor (beta chain) stems from a study of cytomegalovirus exposure and HLA in healthy donors. This clone was picked up a small number of times. Amplification used 60 Vbeta primers and 13 Jbeta primers. Repertoires were generated with immunoSEQ multiplex PCR, while TCRdb's copy carries only in-frame clones and drops some. The sample contains under 150,000 clones, about 75% of which appear only once. Sequencing was done on a sample of PBMCs. This clonotype originated in a woman aged 25 to 39 in good health and CMV-seronegative.

The chain's CDR3 is CASGRQESYF. The CDR3 bases are TGTGCCAGCGGGAGACAGGAGTCGTACTTC. V and J are TRBV27 and TRBJ2-7; a weak D match, TRBD1 (6 bases). This CDR3 comprises 10 residues. Germline CDR1 MNHEY, CDR2 SMNVEV (reference sequence). V gave up 8 bases and J gave up 12 bases, with 14 bases separating them.